The rows below give T cell receptor beta chains drawn from one sample of a study of cytomegalovirus exposure and HLA in healthy donors. Assay: immunoSEQ multiplex PCR; the TCRdb copy retains only in-frame clones and omits some. The sample lists over 150,000 clones; about 88% were seen once. The source material was PBMCs. The receptors stem from a girl younger than two in good health and CMV-seronegative. CDR3s leave out the opening cysteine and the closing phenylalanine or tryptophan. Each record gives: J gene, V gene, CDR3 length, CDR3 protein.

J gene: TRBJ1-5
V gene: TRBV4-1
CDR3 length: 15
CDR3 protein: ASSQEGQTYSNQPQH

J gene: TRBJ2-7
V gene: TRBV10-3
CDR3 length: 12
CDR3 protein: AISQGNLDYEQY

J gene: TRBJ2-5
V gene: TRBV30
CDR3 length: 9
CDR3 protein: AWSRRETQY

J gene: TRBJ2-2
V gene: TRBV5-1
CDR3 length: 15
CDR3 protein: ASSPQGATVNTGELF

J gene: TRBJ1-2
V gene: TRBV30
CDR3 length: 15
CDR3 protein: AWTEGDRLLLNYGYT

J gene: TRBJ2-5
V gene: TRBV14
CDR3 length: 15
CDR3 protein: ASSQPRRQAGQETQY

J gene: TRBJ2-7
V gene: TRBV7-2
CDR3 length: 11
CDR3 protein: ASSKTGVYEQY

J gene: TRBJ2-7
V gene: TRBV6-1
CDR3 length: 12
CDR3 protein: ASATFTVSYEQY

J gene: TRBJ2-3
V gene: TRBV2
CDR3 length: 11
CDR3 protein: ASKIKGDRTQY

J gene: TRBJ1-2
V gene: TRBV29-1
CDR3 length: 12
CDR3 protein: SVMWTGGFNGYT

J gene: TRBJ2-1
V gene: TRBV2
CDR3 length: 13
CDR3 protein: ASSASGPLHNEQF

J gene: TRBJ2-1
V gene: TRBV27
CDR3 length: 14
CDR3 protein: ASSLRLAGIYNEQF

J gene: TRBJ2-7
V gene: TRBV21-1
CDR3 length: 12
CDR3 protein: AIKMGTASYEQY

J gene: TRBJ2-3
V gene: TRBV27
CDR3 length: 15
CDR3 protein: ASSLLSGRVSTDTQY

J gene: TRBJ2-1
V gene: TRBV6-1
CDR3 length: 11
CDR3 protein: ASSASGNNEQF

J gene: TRBJ2-2
V gene: TRBV25-1
CDR3 length: 13
CDR3 protein: ASKEAGLGTGELF